These 14 T cell receptor beta chains came from one sample sequenced in a study of human T cells and chemical hapten exposure (dated by TCRdb to 2020 to 2022). The method behind the library was RACE. Instrument used: NextSeq 500. The public reads were reanalyzed by TCRdb: fastp trimming at Q25, MiXCR alignment, in-frame beta chains only. CDR3 protein sequences are deduplicated, and each keeps its most common genes and DNA. In all, the sample holds fewer than 200,000 distinct CDR3 sequences, and approximately 20% of those were seen once. Jointly, the top ten make up approximately 6.4% of the sample. According to the study, the label for this sample's time point signals: patch test 1, 2 weeks after DPC sensitization. The sample's treatment or condition label, in plain terms: therapeutic diphenylcyclopropenone sensitization with weekly scalp DPC. Sequences were derived from whole blood, sampled in connection with sensitization to the hapten diphenylcyclopropenone (DPC). These TCRs come from a woman in her 50s with alopecia areata. Some clones in this sample may be carry-over from other donors' samples.

The sample holds a few counts of this clonotype. V usage is TRBV29-1 and J usage is TRBJ2-2; D is perhaps TRBD1 or TRBD2 (8 bases each). Trimming pared 8 bases from V and 4 bases from J, leaving 17 bases between. Germline V gene sequence: CDR1 SQVTM, CDR2 ANQGSEA. This CDR3 region has 14 residues. The CDR3 sequence is CSISGTGSTGELFF. CDR3 nucleotides: TGCAGCATTAGCGGGACAGGAAGCACCGGGGAGCTGTTTTTT.

The chain carries TRBV29-1 and TRBJ1-1, with TRBD1 matching 7 bases. V was pared by 0 bases and J by 1 base, with 5 bases of the junction left unmatched. CDR1 is SQVTM and CDR2 is ANQGSEA in the germline V gene. The CDR3 spans 15 residues. CDR3 protein: CSVEDRQGPNTEAFF. DNA of the CDR3: TGCAGCGTTGAAGACAGACAGGGCCCGAACACTGAAGCTTTCTTT. Full variable domain (outside the CDR3, taken from reference TRBV29-1 and TRBJ1-1): SAVISQKPSRDICQRGTSLTIQCQVDSQVTMMFWYRQQPGQSLTLIATANQGSEATYESGFVIDKFPISRPNLTFSTLTVSNMSPEDSSIYLCSVEDRQGPNTEAFFGQGTRLTVV.

This rearrangement joins TRBV5-6 to TRBJ1-1; no reliable D call. The V end was cut by 0 bases, the J end by 11 bases, with 23 bases between. CDR1 and CDR2 from the germline V gene are SGHDT and YYEEEE. The CDR3 extends over 16 amino acids. CDR3 loop: CASSLGGAVAIPAAFF. The CDR3 coding sequence is TGTGCCAGCAGCTTGGGAGGAGCGGTGGCCATCCCTGCGGCTTTCTTT.

This clonotype was observed a handful of times. This chain uses TRBV29-1 with TRBJ2-1, with TRBD2 identical over 8 bases. CDR1 and CDR2 (germline): SQVTM, ANQGSEA. This CDR3 region has 15 residues. V dropped 5 bases and J dropped 1; count of bases not matched to a gene: 7. The CDR3 sequence: CSVRAGGSSYNEQFF. The DNA for the CDR3 is TGCAGCGTTAGGGCGGGAGGAAGTTCCTACAATGAGCAGTTCTTC.

The table lists this clonotype with a few counts. CDR3 loop: CASSLTPSFMYEQYF. The CDR3 DNA reads TGTGCCAGCAGCTTAACCCCTAGCTTTATGTACGAGCAGTACTTC. This chain connects TRBV7-3 to TRBJ2-7; D is perhaps TRBD2 (5 bases). The V gene lost 0 bases and the J gene lost 4 bases, with 13 bases spanning the gap. Germline V gene sequence: CDR1 SGHTA, CDR2 FQGTGA. The CDR3 contains 15 residues.

The chain employs TRBV6-2 or TRBV6-3 and TRBJ2-1, with 8 bases that match TRBD1. V trimming: 5 bases; J trimming: 7 bases; junction bases outside the gene matches: 7. The CDR3 sequence is 14 residues long. CDR1 MNHEY and CDR2 SVGEGT come from the germline V gene. The DNA of the CDR3 is TGTGCCAGCAGTGAGCAGGGGGCCTCTAATGAGCAGTTCTTC. The encoded protein is CASSEQGASNEQFF.

This clonotype was detected only a few times. V usage is TRBV29-1 and J usage is TRBJ1-1; tentative D call: TRBD1 (5 bases). V lost 4 bases, J lost 3 bases, and 12 bases lay in between. Germline-derived CDR1 and CDR2 are SQVTM and ANQGSEA. CDR3 length: 13 amino acids. Here the CDR3 DNA reads TGCAGCGTTGGGACGGGAGGGGACACTGAAGCTTTCTTT. This translates into CSVGTGGDTEAFF.

V gene TRBV29-1 combines with J gene TRBJ1-2; the D gene is possibly TRBD1 (6 bases). The CDR3 is 13 residues long. Germline V lookup: CDR1 SQVTM, CDR2 ANQGSEA. Trimming stripped 6 bases from V and 4 bases from J, with 15 bases between. The CDR3 loop reads CSVRTGFTYGYTF. CDR3 nucleotides: TGCAGCGTGCGCACAGGGTTCACCTATGGCTACACCTTC.

This clonotype turned up a few times. The chain carries TRBV19 and TRBJ1-2; tentative D call: TRBD1 (5 bases). The germline CDR1 and CDR2 sequences are LNHDA and SQIVND (reference sequence). Trimming took 3 bases from V and 0 from J, leaving 17 bases between them. The CDR3 length is 17 residues. The CDR3: CASSIGPRGLANYGYTF. The CDR3 DNA reads TGTGCCAGTAGTATCGGACCCCGGGGCCTAGCTAACTATGGCTACACCTTC.

This chain joins TRBV29-1 and TRBJ2-2; no firm D call. The CDR3 covers 12 residues. V dropped 5 bases and J dropped 4 bases, with 8 bases sitting between them. CDR1 and CDR2 (germline): SQVTM, ANQGSEA. CDR3 sequence (DNA): TGCAGCGTTTCCGGGTCCACCGGGGAGCTGTTTTTT. Amino acids: CSVSGSTGELFF.

There are a few counts of this clonotype. CDR3 residues: CSARDGLGTNIQYF. CDR3 bases: TGCAGTGCTAGAGACGGCTTAGGGACAAACATTCAGTACTTC. This rearrangement joins TRBV20-1 to TRBJ2-4, with D perhaps being TRBD1 or TRBD2 (5 bases each). This CDR3 has 14 amino acids. Germline assignment: CDR1 DFQATT and CDR2 SNEGSKA (reference sequence). Trimming took 0 bases from V and 6 from J, leaving 12 bases between them.

This sequence joins TRBV10-3 and TRBJ2-3; 7 bases are a match to TRBD2. The V gene end was trimmed by 4 bases and the J gene end by 2 bases; junction bases not matched to a gene: 6. Germline V lookup: CDR1 ENHRY, CDR2 SYGVKD. The CDR3 covers 15 residues. The CDR3 reads CAISGRLADTDTQYF. The CDR3 DNA is TGTGCCATCAGTGGAAGGCTAGCGGACACAGATACGCAGTATTTT.

In its sample, this clonotype was seen a few times. This rearrangement joins TRBV18 to TRBJ1-1, with a tentative D call TRBD1 (5 bases). Germline loops: CDR1 KGHSH, CDR2 LQKENI. V lost 0 bases and J lost 0, with 8 bases in between. This CDR3 is built from 15 residues. The CDR3 DNA is TGTGCCAGCTCACCACCGGCAGGGTTGAACACTGAAGCTTTCTTT. Translated, it gives CASSPPAGLNTEAFF.

This clonotype was recorded once. Relative to the germline gene, one junction end is altered; a read error may explain this. The gene calls are TRBV7-9 and TRBJ2-1, with 14 bases matching TRBD2. CDR1 is SEHNR, CDR2 FQNEAQ, per germline (reference sequence). This CDR3 has 15 amino acids. The chain's CDR3 is CASSSGTSGSPRPVF. The CDR3 DNA is TGTGCCAGCAGCTCCGGGACTAGCGGGAGTCCTCGCCCGGTCTTC.